These T cell receptor beta chains were read from a single sample in a study of shared clonotypes between healthy human individuals. TCRdb keeps only in-frame clones here, not all; method: immunoSEQ multiplex PCR. The repertoire holds some 1.5 million clones, roughly 97% seen once, with roughly 1.2% in the top ten. Source material: naive CD4+ T cells sorted from blood. The source is a man aged 25-45 years in good health. Both conserved end residues are part of each CDR3. Fields, in order: J gene, V gene, clone size, D gene, CDR3 protein, CDR3 DNA. A D gene is named only where the DNA matches it firmly. Size is stated for part of the rows, as once, few or many counts, or as a class when the clone is expanded.

TRBJ1-3 TRBV7-2 - - CASSFRPFSGNTIYF TGTGCCAGCAGCTTCAGGCCCTTCTCTGGAAACACCATATATTTT
TRBJ2-1 TRBV7-9 - TRBD1 CASSLDHRGDEQFF TGTGCCAGCAGCTTAGACCACAGGGGCGATGAGCAGTTCTTC
TRBJ1-3 TRBV7-2 - - CASSLGTVIPCF TGTGCCAGCAGCTTGGGCACAGTCATCCCCTGCTTT
TRBJ2-2 TRBV10-3 - - CAISARGPRGELFF TGTGCCATCAGTGCCCGGGGCCCTCGGGGGGAGCTGTTTTTT
TRBJ2-1 TRBV10-1 - - CASSERWTSYNEQFF TGCGCCAGCAGTGAGCGGTGGACTTCCTACAATGAGCAGTTCTTC
TRBJ2-2 TRBV10-2 - TRBD2 CAIRPLATTGELFF TGCGCCATCCGGCCACTAGCGACCACCGGGGAGCTGTTTTTT
TRBJ2-5 TRBV5-1 once - CASPGAQSHGETQYF TGCGCCAGCCCGGGGGCCCAGTCCCACGGAGAGACCCAGTACTTC
TRBJ2-1 TRBV9 - - CASSARPPLSRPLSYNEQFF TGTGCCAGCAGCGCACGCCCCCCCCTCTCGCGACCACTCTCCTACAATGAGCAGTTCTTC
TRBJ1-1 TRBV2 - - CASLGPLMNTEAFF TGTGCCAGCCTTGGTCCACTCATGAACACTGAAGCTTTCTTT
TRBJ1-1 TRBV5-1 - - CASSLEGRGTEAFF TGCGCCAGCAGCTTGGAGGGTAGGGGCACTGAAGCTTTCTTT
TRBJ2-7 TRBV2 once TRBD1 CASKETGGRNEQYF TGTGCCAGCAAGGAGACAGGGGGAAGAAACGAGCAGTACTTC
TRBJ2-5 TRBV2 once - CASKGGYGGYQETQYF TGTGCCAGCAAGGGTGGGTACGGCGGGTACCAAGAGACCCAGTACTTC
TRBJ2-7 TRBV11-2 - TRBD2 CASSLGSSGSPVHYEQYF TGTGCCAGCAGCTTAGGATCTAGCGGGAGCCCCGTCCACTACGAGCAGTACTTC
TRBJ1-2 TRBV6-4 - - CASSDSGLGNYGYTF TGTGCCAGCAGTGACTCGGGATTGGGGAACTATGGCTACACCTTC
TRBJ2-3 TRBV7-9 - TRBD1 CASSFPGQGGTDTQYF TGTGCCAGCAGCTTCCCAGGGCAGGGGGGCACAGATACGCAGTATTTT
TRBJ2-1 TRBV28 - - CASSFYQGYNEQFF TGTGCCAGCAGTTTTTACCAGGGTTACAATGAGCAGTTCTTC
TRBJ2-5 TRBV28 - - CASSYPGQLETQYF TGTGCCAGCAGTTACCCAGGACAGCTCGAGACCCAGTACTTC
TRBJ1-2 TRBV28 - - CASTPNARGKKRGYTF TGTGCCAGCACTCCTAACGCTCGGGGAAAGAAGAGGGGCTACACCTTC
TRBJ1-5 TRBV28 - - CASSFRDQPQHF TGTGCCAGCAGTTTTAGGGATCAGCCCCAGCATTTT
TRBJ2-7 TRBV2 - TRBD1 CASSGQGVVYEQYF TGTGCCAGCAGTGGACAGGGGGTAGTCTACGAGCAGTACTTC
TRBJ2-5 TRBV2 - - CASSENRAEQETQYF TGTGCCAGCAGTGAAAATCGGGCAGAACAAGAGACCCAGTACTTC
TRBJ1-4 TRBV6-6 - - CASRRHLVATNEKLFF TGTGCCAGCAGGAGACACTTAGTCGCAACTAATGAAAAACTGTTTTTT